Following are 13 T cell receptor beta chains from one sample sequenced in a study of T cells in localized non-small cell lung cancer. Only in-frame clones appear in the TCRdb table, and some are missing; sequencing was by immunoSEQ multiplex PCR. Here the sample spans 75,000 to 80,000 clones, more than 75% being singletons. Sequencing used peripheral blood, obtained before any cancer treatment. All receptors derive from a woman aged 35-75 years with stage I squamous cell lung carcinoma.

The chain joins TRBV14 to TRBJ1-2; D gene uncertain. The V gene's germline CDR1 is SGHDN and CDR2 FVKESK. The length of the CDR3 is 11 residues. V lost 6 bases to trimming and J lost 8 bases, with 10 bases between them. The CDR3 region is CASSYSGGYTF. The CDR3 nucleotides are TGTGCCAGCAGTTACAGTGGGGGCTACACCTTC.

With regard to this clone: Other DNA sequences of this sample code for an identical CDR3. V usage is TRBV9 and J usage is TRBJ1-5; TRBD1 matches 7 bases. The germline V gene encodes CDR1 SGDLS and CDR2 YYNGEE. Trimming removed 3 bases from V and 1 base from J; junction bases left unmatched: 4. The CDR3 has 15 amino acids. The CDR3 loop reads CASSATGVSNQPQHF. The CDR3 nucleotides are TGTGCCAGCAGCGCTACAGGGGTCAGCAATCAGCCCCAGCATTTT. The full variable domain, with the rest looked up from reference TRBV9 and TRBJ1-5, is DSGVTQTPKHLITATGQRVTLRCSPRSGDLSVYWYQQSLDQGLQFLIQYYNGEERAKGNILERFSAQQFPDLHSELNLSSLELGDSALYFCASSATGVSNQPQHFGDGTRLSIL.

The rearrangement links TRBV10-3 to TRBJ2-5; no clear D. Germline V gives CDR1 ENHRY, CDR2 SYGVKD. There are 14 residues in the CDR3. V lost 5 bases to trimming and J lost 2 bases, with 12 bases between them. This chain's CDR3 is CAISPSGPQETQYF. The DNA for the CDR3 is TGTGCCATCAGTCCCTCGGGTCCTCAAGAGACCCAGTACTTC.

The chain has TRBV19 and TRBJ1-1; maybe TRBD1 (6 bases). Germline CDR1 reads LNHDA; CDR2 reads SQIVND (reference sequence). This CDR3 region has 17 residues. Trimming removed 3 bases from V and 0 bases from J, with 17 bases in between. CDR3 DNA: TGTGCCAGTAGTATCTACCGGCAGGGGACCATGAACACTGAAGCTTTCTTT. This sequence encodes CASSIYRQGTMNTEAFF. Drawing the rest from reference TRBV19 and TRBJ1-1, the complete variable domain is DGGITQSPKYLFRKEGQNVTLSCEQNLNHDAMYWYRQDPGQGLRLIYYSQIVNDFQKGDIAEGYSVSREKKESFPLTVTSAQKNPTAFYLCASSIYRQGTMNTEAFFGQGTRLTVV.

This chain links TRBV11-1 with TRBJ1-2, with D tentatively TRBD1 (6 bases). Looked up from germline, CDR1 is SGHAT and CDR2 is FQDESV (reference sequence). V lost 5 bases and J lost 4, with 11 bases in between. There are 13 residues in the CDR3. The DNA for the CDR3 is TGTGCCAGCAGCCCCCCGGGGGCCTATGGCTACACCTTC. Residues: CASSPPGAYGYTF.

This clone came up once. This sequence joins TRBV5-4 and TRBJ2-3, with TRBD1 matching over 9 bases. After removal of 4 bases from V and 2 bases from J, the junction contained 11 bases not matched to a gene. The germline gives CDR1 SGHNT, CDR2 YYREEE (reference sequence). The CDR3 length is 17 residues. In DNA, the CDR3 is TGTGCCAGCAGCCTCGGGACAGGGACAATACTCACAGATACGCAGTATTTT. This codes for CASSLGTGTILTDTQYF. Full variable domain (missing parts from reference TRBV5-4 and TRBJ2-3): ETGVTQSPTHLIKTRGQQVTLRCSSQSGHNTVSWYQQALGQGPQFIFQYYREEENGRGNFPPRFSGLQFPNYSSELNVNALELDDSALYLCASSLGTGTILTDTQYFGPGTRLTVL.

V is TRBV6-5 and J is TRBJ2-1, with D perhaps TRBD2 (6 bases). The CDR3 sequence is 15 residues long. The germline gives CDR1 MNHEY, CDR2 SVGAGI. The germline V and J ends were trimmed by 2 bases and 3 bases, with 11 bases remaining between them. CDR3 amino acids: CASSYRDSHYNEQFF. CDR3 nucleotide sequence: TGTGCCAGCAGTTACAGGGACTCCCACTACAATGAGCAGTTCTTC.

The CDR3 region has the DNA TGTGCCAGCAGCTTAGGGTCGGGGGGATCCTACAATGAGCAGTTCTTC. Residues: CASSLGSGGSYNEQFF. The chain links TRBV7-2 to TRBJ2-1, with 7 bases identical to TRBD2. This CDR3 comprises 16 residues. The germline V gene has CDR1 SGHTA and CDR2 FQGNSA. After removal of 1 base from V and 1 base from J, the junction contained 4 bases not matched to a gene.

CDR3 nucleotide sequence: TGCGCCAGCAGCTCCCCAAGGGGGGCTTTCTTT. Its translation: CASSSPRGAFF. The chain joins TRBV5-1 to TRBJ1-1; TRBD1 might be the D (6 bases). V lost 3 bases and J lost 11, with 11 bases in between. The CDR3 covers 11 residues. Germline lookup yields CDR1 SGHRS and CDR2 YFSETQ.

The CDR3: CASEGVSYGYTF. In nucleotides, the CDR3 is TGTGCCTCTGAGGGGGTTAGCTATGGCTACACCTTC. The V gene is TRBV30, the J gene TRBJ1-2; a weak D match, TRBD1 (6 bases). V dropped 7 bases and J dropped 4 bases, with 13 bases sitting between them. The CDR3 covers 12 residues. Germline CDR1 is GTSNPN and CDR2 is SVGIG (reference sequence).

About this clone: Other nucleotide sequences in the sample specify the same CDR3. V gene TRBV5-1 combines with J gene TRBJ2-3; D is possibly TRBD1 or TRBD2 (5 bases each). Germline CDR1 reads SGHRS; CDR2 reads YFSETQ. The CDR3 is made up of 14 amino acids. V was pared by 4 bases and J by 0 bases, with 9 bases between. DNA for the CDR3: TGCGCCAGCAGCCTGTGGGACAGCACAGATACGCAGTATTTT. Amino acid sequence: CASSLWDSTDTQYF. Together with reference TRBV5-1 and TRBJ2-3, the CDR3 gives the full variable domain: KAGVTQTPRYLIKTRGQQVTLSCSPISGHRSVSWYQQTPGQGLQFLFEYFSETQRNKGNFPGRFSGRQFSNSRSEMNVSTLELGDSALYLCASSLWDSTDTQYFGPGTRLTVL.

The chain joins TRBV2 to TRBJ2-7; 14 nucleotides line up with TRBD2. The CDR3 extends over 17 amino acids. Germline values: CDR1 SNHLY, CDR2 FYNNEI. Unmatched junction bases numbered 7, after V lost 3 bases and J lost 3 bases. The CDR3: CASSETGTSGGCYEQYF. The CDR3 nucleotides read TGTGCCAGCAGTGAGACCGGGACTAGCGGGGGATGCTACGAGCAGTACTTC.

The chain couples TRBV4-1 to TRBJ2-2, with D perhaps being TRBD1 or TRBD2 (5 bases each). The CDR3 sequence is 15 residues long. Germline loops: CDR1 MGHRA, CDR2 YSYEKL. Trimming removed 1 base at V and 4 bases at J, with 10 bases between. Written as DNA, the CDR3 is TGCGCCAGCAGCCAAGCGGGGCAGTCCACCGGGGAGCTGTTTTTT. Protein sequence: CASSQAGQSTGELFF.